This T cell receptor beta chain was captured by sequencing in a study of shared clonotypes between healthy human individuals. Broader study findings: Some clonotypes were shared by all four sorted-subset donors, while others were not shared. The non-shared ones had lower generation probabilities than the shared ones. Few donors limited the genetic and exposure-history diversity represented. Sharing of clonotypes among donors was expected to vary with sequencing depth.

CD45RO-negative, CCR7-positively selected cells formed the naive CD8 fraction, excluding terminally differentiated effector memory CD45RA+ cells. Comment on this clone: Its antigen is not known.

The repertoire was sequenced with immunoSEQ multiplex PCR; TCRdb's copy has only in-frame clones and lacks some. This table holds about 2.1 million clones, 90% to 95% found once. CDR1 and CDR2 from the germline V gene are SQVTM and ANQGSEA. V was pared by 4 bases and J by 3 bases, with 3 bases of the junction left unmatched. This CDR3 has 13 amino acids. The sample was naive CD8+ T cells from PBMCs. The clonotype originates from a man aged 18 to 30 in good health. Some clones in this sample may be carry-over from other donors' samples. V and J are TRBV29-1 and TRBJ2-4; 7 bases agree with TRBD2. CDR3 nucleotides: TGCAGCGTTGGCGGGGGTGACAAAAACATTCAGTACTTC. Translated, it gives CSVGGGDKNIQYF.